This TCR beta chain was sequenced during a study of memory CD4+ T cells and cytomegalovirus serostatus. Using immunoSEQ multiplex PCR, the repertoire was profiled, and TCRdb retains in-frame clones only, with some absent. Here the sample spans some 87,000 clones, over 70% being singletons. Findings and caveats of the study: The CMV-associated TCR signature appears largely within the CD4+ memory repertoire. Of around 160 reported CMV TCRbeta sequences, 67 were found in memory CD4+ repertoires.

Unmatched junction bases numbered 1, after V lost 3 bases and J lost 4 bases. This CDR3 has 15 residues. Per the germline V gene, CDR1 is LGHNA and CDR2 is YNFKEQ. Of note for this clone: Its cognate antigen is unknown.

Single viable CD3+CD4+CD8-CD45RO+ cells were sorted as the memory CD4+ T cells. After thawing, CD4+ T cells were positively selected. The chain is built from TRBV4-2 and TRBJ2-2, with 11 positions matching TRBD1. The origin of this receptor is an adult in good health and CMV-seropositive. Sequenced material: memory CD4+ T cells from blood. CDR3 in amino acids: CASSQDRGLTGELFF. CDR3 bases: TGTGCCAGCAGCCAGGACAGGGGGCTCACCGGGGAGCTGTTTTTT.